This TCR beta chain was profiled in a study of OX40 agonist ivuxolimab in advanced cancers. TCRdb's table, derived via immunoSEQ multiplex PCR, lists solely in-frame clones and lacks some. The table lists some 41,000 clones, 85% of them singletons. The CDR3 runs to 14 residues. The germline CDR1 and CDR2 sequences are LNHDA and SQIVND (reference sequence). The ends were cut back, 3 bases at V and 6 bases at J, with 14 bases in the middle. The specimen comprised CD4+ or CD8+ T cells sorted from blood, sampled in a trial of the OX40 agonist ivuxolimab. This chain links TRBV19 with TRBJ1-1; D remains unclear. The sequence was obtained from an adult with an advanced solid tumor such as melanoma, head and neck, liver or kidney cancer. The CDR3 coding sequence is TGTGCCAGTAGTATGTCCGGACTCCGGGCTGAAGCTTTCTTT. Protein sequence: CASSMSGLRAEAFF.